This T cell receptor (beta chain) came from a study of technical replicates of blood from a handful of donors. Profiled with immunoSEQ multiplex PCR; TCRdb holds only in-frame clones, not every one. Among about 50,000 clones, more than 90% were seen once, and the ten largest hold about 3%. CDR1 and CDR2 (germline): SNHLY, FYNNEI. The V gene end was trimmed by 6 bases and the J gene end by 3 bases; junction bases not matched to a gene: 4. CDR3 size: 15 residues. The sample consisted of PBMCs. V gene TRBV2 combines with J gene TRBJ1-4; 10 bases match TRBD1. The sequence derives from a human donor in good health. Some clones in this sample may be carry-over from other donors' samples. CDR3 nucleotides: TGTGCCAGCAGAGGGACAGGGGTTCCTAATGAAAAACTGTTTTTT. This gives the protein CASRGTGVPNEKLFF.